This passage covers 15 T cell receptor beta chains from one sample sequenced in a study of T cell changes during pregnancy in multiple sclerosis. Profiled with immunoSEQ multiplex PCR; TCRdb holds only in-frame clones, not every one. This table holds roughly 100,000 clones, approximately 90% found once. The sequencing here drew on peripheral blood, taken in the second trimester of pregnancy. The receptors derive from a female donor in good health, enrolled as a control in a pregnancy study.

The rearrangement links TRBV6-1 to TRBJ1-6; a possible D gene is TRBD1 (5 bases). In germline, CDR1 is MNHNS, CDR2 SASEGT. The CDR3 covers 15 residues. The germline V and J ends were trimmed by 4 bases and 9 bases, with 16 bases remaining between them. The CDR3 here is CASSGNRLTSSPLHF. The CDR3 DNA reads TGTGCCAGCAGTGGGAACAGGCTGACTTCTTCACCCCTCCACTTT.

The chain recombines TRBV5-1 with TRBJ1-4; D gene uncertain. Germline assignment: CDR1 SGHRS and CDR2 YFSETQ. CDR3 length equals 15 residues. The V gene lost 7 bases and the J gene lost 8 bases, with 21 bases spanning the gap. CDR3 sequence reads: CASSDHLEGGEKLFF. CDR3 coding DNA: TGCGCCAGCTCGGACCATTTGGAGGGTGGGGAAAAACTGTTTTTT.

The genes are TRBV9 and TRBJ1-2, with TRBD1 matching over 8 bases. Germline CDR1 reads SGDLS; CDR2 reads YYNGEE. The length of the CDR3 is 13 residues. J was trimmed by 8 bases and V by 4 bases; bases with no gene match: 7. Here the CDR3 reads CASSYGQGGGYTF. Written as DNA, the CDR3 is TGTGCCAGCAGCTACGGACAGGGAGGAGGCTACACCTTC.

This chain uses TRBV6-5 with TRBJ2-1; 11 bases match TRBD1. Looked up from germline, CDR1 is MNHEY and CDR2 is SVGAGI. The length of the CDR3 is 15 residues. V was clipped by 6 bases and J by 2 bases; unmatched bases: 3. In DNA form, the CDR3 reads TGTGCCAGCAGACGGACAGGGGGCCCCTACAATGAGCAGTTCTTC. Translation: CASRRTGGPYNEQFF.

The chain is built from TRBV10-3 and TRBJ2-1, with TRBD2 identical over 12 bases. After removal of 4 bases from V and 8 bases from J, the junction contained 9 bases not matched to a gene. The length of the CDR3 is 16 residues. Germline V CDR1 and CDR2: ENHRY, SYGVKD. The CDR3 DNA sequence: TGTGCCATCAGTGGTCCGACTAGCGGGAGAGGCTATGAGCAGTTCTTC. It is translated as CAISGPTSGRGYEQFF.

The chain couples TRBV7-9 to TRBJ2-1; TRBD2 matches at 13 bases. The V segment lost 7 bases and the J segment 8 bases; nucleotides outside the gene matches: 14. Germline CDR1 is SEHNR and CDR2 is FQNEAQ (reference sequence). The CDR3 is made up of 17 amino acids. The CDR3 bases are TGTGCCAGCAACCAGGGACTAGCGGGAATGGATTTCGATGAGCAGTTCTTC. This sequence encodes CASNQGLAGMDFDEQFF.

The chain uses TRBV7-2 and TRBJ2-1; 9 bases line up with TRBD2. This CDR3 spans 16 amino acids. Germline V lookup: CDR1 SGHTA, CDR2 FQGNSA. J gave up 7 bases and V 1 base, and 8 bases lay outside the gene matches. DNA for the CDR3: TGTGCCAGCAGCTTAGGGGGCAAGGGACTAGCTAATGAGCAGTTCTTC. It specifies CASSLGGKGLANEQFF.

The chain carries TRBV30 and TRBJ2-6, with D unclear. Trimming took off 3 bases at V and 4 bases at J, with 10 bases between the two ends. Germline loops: CDR1 GTSNPN, CDR2 SVGIG (reference sequence). There are 14 residues in the CDR3. The CDR3 nucleotides read TGTGCCTGGAGCAACGGTGCAGGGGCCAACGTCCTGACTTTC. Its translation: CAWSNGAGANVLTF.

The sample holds one count of this clone. This sequence joins TRBV9 and TRBJ2-2; weak D call: TRBD1 (5 bases). V lost 4 bases and J 6 bases, leaving 19 bases between the germline ends. The CDR3 has 16 amino acids. Germline V lookup: CDR1 SGDLS, CDR2 YYNGEE. CDR3 residues: CASSRTKGQGPGELFF. The CDR3 coding sequence is TGTGCCAGCAGCAGAACCAAGGGGCAGGGCCCCGGGGAGCTGTTTTTT. Together with reference TRBV9 and TRBJ2-2, the CDR3 gives the full variable domain: DSGVTQTPKHLITATGQRVTLRCSPRSGDLSVYWYQQSLDQGLQFLIQYYNGEERAKGNILERFSAQQFPDLHSELNLSSLELGDSALYFCASSRTKGQGPGELFFGEGSRLTVL.

The rearrangement uses TRBV7-9 and TRBJ2-3, with 9 bases matching TRBD2. The junction had 14 bases not matched to a gene; V was cut back by 3 bases and J by 1 base. This CDR3 spans 19 amino acids. CDR1 is SEHNR, CDR2 FQNEAQ, per germline (reference sequence). DNA of the CDR3: TGTGCCAGCAGCTTCTCTCTGCGACGGCGGGGGGGCGGCACAGATACGCAGTATTTT. It is translated as CASSFSLRRRGGGTDTQYF.

The chain recombines TRBV9 with TRBJ1-1; D ambiguous. CDR1 and CDR2 (germline): SGDLS, YYNGEE. The CDR3 covers 14 residues. The V gene lost 6 bases and the J gene lost 4 bases, with 16 bases spanning the gap. This CDR3 is CASTLRGQFTEAFF. The CDR3 nucleotides are TGTGCCAGCACCCTCCGTGGGCAGTTCACTGAAGCTTTCTTT.

V and J are TRBV6-5 and TRBJ2-5; 12 positions match TRBD1. J was trimmed by 6 bases and V by 5 bases; bases with no gene match: 7. Germline V lookup: CDR1 MNHEY, CDR2 SVGAGI. The CDR3 consists of 15 residues. The DNA for the CDR3 is TGTGCCAGCAGTCGTGGGACAGGGGGCGAGAAGACCCAGTACTTC. Translation: CASSRGTGGEKTQYF.

The J gene is TRBJ1-5, the V gene TRBV12-5; weak D call: TRBD1 (6 bases). The CDR3 length is 14 residues. V shed 8 bases and J shed 0 bases, with 11 bases lying between them. Germline lookup yields CDR1 LGHNT and CDR2 FRNRAP. CDR3 in DNA: TGTGCTAGTTCTTGGACAGTTAGCAATCAGCCCCAGCATTTT. Encoded protein: CASSWTVSNQPQHF.

The gene calls are TRBV5-1 and TRBJ1-4, with D possibly matching TRBD1 (5 bases). The CDR3 sequence is 15 residues long. Germline V gene sequence: CDR1 SGHRS, CDR2 YFSETQ. Trimming took off 3 bases at V and 7 bases at J, with 16 bases between the two ends. CDR3 DNA sequence: TGCGCCAGCAGCTCGGGGGTGCAGGGTGCTGAAAAACTGTTTTTT. Residues: CASSSGVQGAEKLFF.

The V call is TRBV25-1, the J call TRBJ2-2; D is perhaps TRBD1 (7 bases). The germline V gene has CDR1 MGHDK and CDR2 SYGVNS. The CDR3 has 15 amino acids. The ends were cut back, 7 bases at V and 4 bases at J, with 16 bases in the middle. The DNA for the CDR3 is TGTGCCAGCACCCCAGGGGGGTTAGTCACCGGGGAGCTGTTTTTT. It is translated as CASTPGGLVTGELFF.